The text below deals with one T cell receptor beta chain. How the authors handled the data: Using reference gene primer amplification, nucleated cell counts were estimated. Profiling relied on immunoSEQ multiplex PCR, and the TCRdb table lists in-frame clones only, not all of them. The V and J calls and clone size were taken over from that table, and D and trimming were inferred from the DNA. The sample yields almost 70,000 clones, roughly 87% seen once. The CDR3 has 12 residues. The V end lost 5 bases, the J end lost 6 bases, and 10 bases lay between the germline ends. The sample is drawn from a study of blood T cell repertoires in COVID-19. Background on the study: Spain, Italy and the United States supplied samples that represented acute and convalescent COVID-19. PBMCs, B-cell-depleted T cells, or T cells provided the cDNA or gDNA that made up the material.

This sequence joins TRBV12-3 or TRBV12-4 and TRBJ1-2; D gene uncertain. What was sequenced was peripheral blood. This receptor was identified in a woman between 45 and 65 years old with active COVID-19. The CDR3 is CASSTRENGYTF. The CDR3 bases are TGTGCCAGCAGTACTAGAGAAAATGGCTACACCTTC.